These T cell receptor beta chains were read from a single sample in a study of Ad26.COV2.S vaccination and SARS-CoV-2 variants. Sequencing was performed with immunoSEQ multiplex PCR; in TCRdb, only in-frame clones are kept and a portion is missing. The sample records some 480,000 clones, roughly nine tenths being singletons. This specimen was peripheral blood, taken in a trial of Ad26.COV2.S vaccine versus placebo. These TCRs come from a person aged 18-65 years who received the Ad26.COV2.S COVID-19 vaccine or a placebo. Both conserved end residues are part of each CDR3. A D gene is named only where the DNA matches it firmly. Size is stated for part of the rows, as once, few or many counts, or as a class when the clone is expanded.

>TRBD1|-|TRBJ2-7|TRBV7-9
TGTGCCAGCAGCCCACCCGCGACAGGGCTCGTATACGAGCAGTACTTC
CASSPPATGLVYEQYF
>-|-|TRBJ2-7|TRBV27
TGTGCCAGCAAAACCGGGGGACAGACCTACGAGCAGTACTTC
CASKTGGQTYEQYF
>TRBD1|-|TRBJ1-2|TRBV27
TGTGCCAGCAGTTCGATGGGACCAGGGGGGGGTGGAACCTATGGCTACACCTTC
CASSSMGPGGGGTYGYTF
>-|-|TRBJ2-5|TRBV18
TGTGCCAGCTCGCCCAATCAACAAGAGACCCAGTACTTC
CASSPNQQETQYF
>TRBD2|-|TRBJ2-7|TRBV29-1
TGCAGCGTTGAAGGAATTAGCGGGGCCGAGGTTAACGAGCAGTACTTC
CSVEGISGAEVNEQYF
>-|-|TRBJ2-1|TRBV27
TGTGCCAGCACCCTTTTGACACCGGACAGCCACAATGAGCAGTTCTTC
CASTLLTPDSHNEQFF
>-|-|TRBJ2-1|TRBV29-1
TGCAGCTCCAGGGAGGATGAGCAGTTCTTC
CSSREDEQFF
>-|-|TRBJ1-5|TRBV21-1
TGTGCCAGCAGCAAAAAAGGGGGGATAAGTTCTGCCCCGGAGCAGCCCCAGCATTTT
CASSKKGGISSAPEQPQHF
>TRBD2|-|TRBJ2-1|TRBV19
TGTGCCAGTAGTATGATCCCGGGACTAGCGGGCTACAATGAGCAGTTCTTC
CASSMIPGLAGYNEQFF
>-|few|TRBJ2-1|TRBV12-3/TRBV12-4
TGTGCCAGCAGTTTAGGGGATGAGCAGTTCTTC
CASSLGDEQFF
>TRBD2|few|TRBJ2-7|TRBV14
TGTGCCAGCAGCCGCACCCTGGGACTAGCATCCTACGAGCAGTACTTC
CASSRTLGLASYEQYF